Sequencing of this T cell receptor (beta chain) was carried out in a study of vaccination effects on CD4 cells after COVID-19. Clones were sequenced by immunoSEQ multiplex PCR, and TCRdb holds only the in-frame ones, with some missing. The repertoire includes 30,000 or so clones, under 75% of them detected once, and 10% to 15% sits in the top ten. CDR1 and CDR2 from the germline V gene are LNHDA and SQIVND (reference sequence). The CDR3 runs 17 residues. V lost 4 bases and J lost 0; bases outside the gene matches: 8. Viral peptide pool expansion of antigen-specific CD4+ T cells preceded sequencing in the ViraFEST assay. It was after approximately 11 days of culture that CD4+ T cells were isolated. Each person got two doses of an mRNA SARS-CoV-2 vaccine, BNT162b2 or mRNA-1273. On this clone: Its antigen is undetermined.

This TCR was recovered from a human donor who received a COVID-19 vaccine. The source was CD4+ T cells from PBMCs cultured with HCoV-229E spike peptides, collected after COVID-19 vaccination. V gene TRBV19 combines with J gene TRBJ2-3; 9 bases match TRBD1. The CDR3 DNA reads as TGTGCCAGTAGTAAGGGACAGGGTACTTCTAGCACAGATACGCAGTATTTT. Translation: CASSKGQGTSSTDTQYF. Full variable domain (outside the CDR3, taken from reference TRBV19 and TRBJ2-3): DGGITQSPKYLFRKEGQNVTLSCEQNLNHDAMYWYRQDPGQGLRLIYYSQIVNDFQKGDIAEGYSVSREKKESFPLTVTSAQKNPTAFYLCASSKGQGTSSTDTQYFGPGTRLTVL.